The present entry profiles one T cell receptor beta chain with its context. Germline V gives CDR1 PRHDT, CDR2 FYEKMQ (reference sequence). The CDR3 runs to 14 residues. The data belong to a study of blood T cells in healthy people across ages. Next came a second PCR, run for about 7 to 12 cycles, which used a sample-barcoded 5' primer along with a J-beta primer mix. Template switching added a 12-random-nucleotide identifier to every cDNA molecule. Any given sample supplied a minimum of 2.5 million CDR3-containing paired-end reads. TCRdb re-called the 5' RACE reads through MiXCR, storing one row per CDR3 protein. The repertoire holds about 970,000 distinct CDR3 sequences, about 51% seen once, with about 22% in the top ten.

Sample: blood. This TCR was recovered from a woman aged 55-69 years in good health. The V gene is TRBV13, the J gene TRBJ2-3; a possible D gene is TRBD1 (6 bases). The DNA end is more similar to TRBJ2-7, so the J call may be wrong. The chain's CDR3 is CASSPWTDHNEQYF. CDR3 sequence (DNA): TGTGCCAGCAGCCCCTGGACAGACCACAATGAGCAGTACTTC.